What follows are 3 T cell receptor beta chains derived from one specimen sequenced in a study of Graves' ophthalmopathy and Graves' hyperthyroidism. RNA transcripts provided the template for amplifying TCR beta CDR3 regions. An initial RT-PCR round employing HTBI primers preceded a second-round multiplex PCR. One entry per CDR3 protein, called by TCRdb with MiXCR from the multiplex PCR reads. This table holds over a million distinct CDR3 sequences, 35% to 40% found once. Sequenced: peripheral blood or thyroid tissue (not recorded which). The receptors here all came from an adult man with Graves' hyperthyroidism.

This clonotype appeared a few times. V gene TRBV28 combines with J gene TRBJ1-2, with a tentative D call TRBD1 (5 bases). The CDR3 is 13 amino acids. CDR1 MDHEN and CDR2 SYDVKM come from the germline V gene. V was trimmed by 5 bases and J by 4 bases, leaving 11 bases between them. The CDR3 nucleotides read TGTGCCAGCAGTATGACAGCCATCTATGGCTACACCTTC. Encoded protein: CASSMTAIYGYTF.

This clonotype was detected ten times or more. The chain employs TRBV19 and TRBJ1-2, with D hard to call. The V and J ends lost 5 bases and 8 bases respectively, with 12 bases between them. In germline, CDR1 is LNHDA, CDR2 SQIVND (reference sequence). This CDR3 is built from 12 residues. In DNA, the CDR3 is TGTGCCAGTAGTGTTCCTCTAGGAGGCTACACCTTC. Translation: CASSVPLGGYTF. The variable domain in full, with the rest retrieved from reference TRBV19 and TRBJ1-2, is DGGITQSPKYLFRKEGQNVTLSCEQNLNHDAMYWYRQDPGQGLRLIYYSQIVNDFQKGDIAEGYSVSREKKESFPLTVTSAQKNPTAFYLCASSVPLGGYTFGSGTRLTVV.

Comments on this clonotype: One end of the junction is discordant with germline, which a read error may explain. The gene calls are TRBV29-1 and TRBJ1-3, with D tentatively TRBD1 (5 bases). The CDR3 spans 16 residues. Germline V gene sequence: CDR1 SQVTM, CDR2 ANQGSEA. The chain's CDR3 is CSVEFRIQGYGNTLYF. The CDR3 DNA follows: TGCAGCGTTGAATTTCGGATTCAGGGCTATGGCAACACCTTATATTTT. The full variable domain, in which reference TRBV29-1 and TRBJ1-3 provide the parts outside the CDR3, is SAVISQKPSRDICQRGTSLTIQCQVDSQVTMMFWYRQQPGQSLTLIATANQGSEATYESGFVIDKFPISRPNLTFSTLTVSNMSPEDSSIYLCSVEFRIQGYGNTLYFGEGSWLTVV.